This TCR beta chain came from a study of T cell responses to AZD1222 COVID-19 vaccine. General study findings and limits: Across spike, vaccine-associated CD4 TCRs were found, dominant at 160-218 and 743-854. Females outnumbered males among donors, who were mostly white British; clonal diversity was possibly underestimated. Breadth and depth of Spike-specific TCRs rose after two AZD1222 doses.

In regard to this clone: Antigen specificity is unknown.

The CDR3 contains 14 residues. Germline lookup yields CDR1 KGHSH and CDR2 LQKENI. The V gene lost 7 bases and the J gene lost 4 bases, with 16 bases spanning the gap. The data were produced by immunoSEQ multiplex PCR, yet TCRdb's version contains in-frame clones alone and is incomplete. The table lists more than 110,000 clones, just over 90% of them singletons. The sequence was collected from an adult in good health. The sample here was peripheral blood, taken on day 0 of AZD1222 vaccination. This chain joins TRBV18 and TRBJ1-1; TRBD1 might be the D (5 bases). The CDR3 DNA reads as TGTGCCAGCTACCTCCAGCAGGGTGGCACTGAAGCTTTCTTT. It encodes CASYLQQGGTEAFF. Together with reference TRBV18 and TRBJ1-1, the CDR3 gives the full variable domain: NAGVMQNPRHLVRRRGQEARLRCSPMKGHSHVYWYRQLPEEGLKFMVYLQKENIIDESGMPKERFSAEFPKEGPSILRIQQVVRGDSAAYFCASYLQQGGTEAFFGQGTRLTVV.